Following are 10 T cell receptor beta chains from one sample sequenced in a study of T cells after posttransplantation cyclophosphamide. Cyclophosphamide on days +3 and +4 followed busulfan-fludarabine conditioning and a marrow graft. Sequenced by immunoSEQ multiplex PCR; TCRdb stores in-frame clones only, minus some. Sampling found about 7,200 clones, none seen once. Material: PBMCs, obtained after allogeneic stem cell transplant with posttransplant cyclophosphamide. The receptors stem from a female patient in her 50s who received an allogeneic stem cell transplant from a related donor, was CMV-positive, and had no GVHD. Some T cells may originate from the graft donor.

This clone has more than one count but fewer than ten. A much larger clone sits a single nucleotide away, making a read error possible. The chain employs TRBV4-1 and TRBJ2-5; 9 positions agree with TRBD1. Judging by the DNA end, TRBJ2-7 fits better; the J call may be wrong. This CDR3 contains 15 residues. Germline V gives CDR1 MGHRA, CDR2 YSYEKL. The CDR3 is CASSLNRDRVHEQYF. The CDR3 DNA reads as TGCGCCAGCAGCCTAAACCGGGACAGGGTCCACGAGCAGTACTTC.

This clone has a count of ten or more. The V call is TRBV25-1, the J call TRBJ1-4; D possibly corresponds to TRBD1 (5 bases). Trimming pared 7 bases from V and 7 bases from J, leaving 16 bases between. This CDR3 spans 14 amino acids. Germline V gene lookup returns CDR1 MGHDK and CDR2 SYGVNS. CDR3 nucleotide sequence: TGTGCCAGCACTCAACGGGGGAGTATTGAAAAACTGTTTTTT. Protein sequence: CASTQRGSIEKLFF.

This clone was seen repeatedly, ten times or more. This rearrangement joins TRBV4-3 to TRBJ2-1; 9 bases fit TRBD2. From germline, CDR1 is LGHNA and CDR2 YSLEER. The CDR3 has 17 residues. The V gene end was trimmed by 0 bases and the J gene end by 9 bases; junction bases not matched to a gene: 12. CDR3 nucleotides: TGCGCCAGCAGCCAAGAAGCCAGCGGGAGGCCCGGTCGTGAGCAGTTCTTC. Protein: CASSQEASGRPGREQFF.

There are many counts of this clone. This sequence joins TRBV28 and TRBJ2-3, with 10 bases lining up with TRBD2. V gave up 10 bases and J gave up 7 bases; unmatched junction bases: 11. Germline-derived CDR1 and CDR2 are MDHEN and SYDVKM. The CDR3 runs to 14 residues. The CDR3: CATPLAGDPNTQYF. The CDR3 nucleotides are TGTGCCACCCCCCTAGCGGGAGACCCTAATACGCAGTATTTT.

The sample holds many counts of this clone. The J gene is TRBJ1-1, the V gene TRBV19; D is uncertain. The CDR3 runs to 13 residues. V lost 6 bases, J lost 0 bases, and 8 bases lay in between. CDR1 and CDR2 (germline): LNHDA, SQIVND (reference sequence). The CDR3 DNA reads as TGTGCCAGTAGGCAGAACATGAACACTGAAGCTTTCTTT. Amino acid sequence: CASRQNMNTEAFF. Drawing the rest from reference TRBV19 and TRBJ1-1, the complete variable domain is DGGITQSPKYLFRKEGQNVTLSCEQNLNHDAMYWYRQDPGQGLRLIYYSQIVNDFQKGDIAEGYSVSREKKESFPLTVTSAQKNPTAFYLCASRQNMNTEAFFGQGTRLTVV.

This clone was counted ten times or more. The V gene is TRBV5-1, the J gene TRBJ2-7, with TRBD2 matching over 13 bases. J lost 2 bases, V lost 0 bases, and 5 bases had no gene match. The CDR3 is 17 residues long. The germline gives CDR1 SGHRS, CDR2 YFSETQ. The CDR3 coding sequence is TGCGCCAGCAGCTTGGAGATACTAGCGGGGGGGGCCTACGAGCAGTACTTC. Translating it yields CASSLEILAGGAYEQYF.

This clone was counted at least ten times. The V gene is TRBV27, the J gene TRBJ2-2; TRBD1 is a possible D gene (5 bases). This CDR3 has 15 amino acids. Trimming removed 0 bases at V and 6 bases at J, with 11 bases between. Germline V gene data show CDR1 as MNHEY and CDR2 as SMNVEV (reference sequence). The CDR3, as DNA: TGTGCCAGCAGTTTATCGATAGGGGTCCCCGGGGAGCTGTTTTTT. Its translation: CASSLSIGVPGELFF.

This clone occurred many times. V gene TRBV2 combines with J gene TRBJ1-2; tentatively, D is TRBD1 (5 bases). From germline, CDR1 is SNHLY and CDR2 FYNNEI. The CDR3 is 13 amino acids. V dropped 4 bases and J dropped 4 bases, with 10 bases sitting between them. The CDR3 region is CASSGAGLYGYTF. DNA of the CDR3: TGTGCCAGCAGTGGGGCAGGGCTCTATGGCTACACCTTC.

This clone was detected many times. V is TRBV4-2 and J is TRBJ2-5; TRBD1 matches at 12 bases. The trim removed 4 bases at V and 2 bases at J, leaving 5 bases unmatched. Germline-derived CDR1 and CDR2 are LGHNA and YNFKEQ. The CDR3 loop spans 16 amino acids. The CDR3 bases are TGTGCCAGCAGCCGTGGGACAGGGGGCTATCAAGAGACCCAGTACTTC. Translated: CASSRGTGGYQETQYF.

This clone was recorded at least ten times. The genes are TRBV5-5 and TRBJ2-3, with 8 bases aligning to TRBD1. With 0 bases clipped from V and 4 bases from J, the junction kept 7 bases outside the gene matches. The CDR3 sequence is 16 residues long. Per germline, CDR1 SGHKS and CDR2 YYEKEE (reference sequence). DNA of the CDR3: TGTGCCAGCAGCTTGGGACAGGGGATGGGGGCAGATACGCAGTATTTT. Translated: CASSLGQGMGADTQYF.